The 21 T cell receptor beta chains in this list originate from one sample, sequenced in a study of T cell responses to AZD1222 COVID-19 vaccine. Some clones are missing from TCRdb's copy, which holds only in-frame ones; the method was immunoSEQ multiplex PCR. The sample shows over 100,000 clones, around 89% of them seen only once. Sequenced material: peripheral blood, taken on day 0 of AZD1222 vaccination. These receptors all stem from an adult in good health.

This chain links TRBV11-3 with TRBJ2-7; D possibly corresponds to TRBD1 (5 bases). Trimming stripped 5 bases from V and 5 bases from J, with 13 bases between. The CDR3 consists of 13 residues. The V gene's germline CDR1 is SGHNT and CDR2 YENEEA. This CDR3 is CASSRTPGNEQYF. CDR3 sequence (DNA): TGTGCCAGCAGCCGGACCCCAGGGAACGAGCAGTACTTC.

This clone was counted once. The DNA for the CDR3 is TGCGCCAGCAGCCGCCAGGAGGGGACGAACACCGGGGAGCTGTTTTTT. The encoded protein is CASSRQEGTNTGELFF. This chain connects TRBV5-1 to TRBJ2-2, with D possibly matching TRBD2 (6 bases). CDR1 and CDR2 from the germline V gene are SGHRS and YFSETQ. Between the trimmed V and J ends, which lost 4 bases and 0 bases, there was a span of 13 bases. CDR3 size: 16 residues.

The gene calls are TRBV29-1 and TRBJ2-7, with 7 bases lining up with TRBD2. Trimming at V came to 8 bases and at J to 3 bases, leaving 7 bases not matched to a gene. This CDR3 spans 12 amino acids. CDR1 SQVTM and CDR2 ANQGSEA come from the germline V gene. The CDR3 bases are TGCAGCACTTTGGGGGAGGGCTACGAGCAGTACTTC. Residues: CSTLGEGYEQYF.

The rearrangement links TRBV20-1 to TRBJ1-1; D is ambiguous. The CDR3 is 13 amino acids. Per germline, CDR1 DFQATT and CDR2 SNEGSKA (reference sequence). The V end lost 3 bases, the J end lost 6 bases, and 14 bases lay between the germline ends. CDR3 loop: CSASDTLVPEAFF. CDR3 DNA sequence: TGCAGTGCTAGTGACACTCTTGTCCCTGAAGCTTTCTTT.

The chain has TRBV3-1 (or the pseudogene TRBV3-2) and TRBJ2-2; 8 nucleotides align to TRBD1. The CDR3 spans 16 residues. Unmatched junction bases numbered 10, after V lost 4 bases and J lost 6 bases. Germline V gene sequence: CDR1 LGHDT, CDR2 YNNKEL (reference sequence). The CDR3 region has the DNA TGTGCCAGCAGCCCCCTGGGGACAGGTAAACCCGGGGAGCTGTTTTTT. It translates to CASSPLGTGKPGELFF.

The V call is TRBV4-1, the J call TRBJ2-7; 9 nucleotides agree with TRBD1. CDR3 size: 15 residues. The germline CDR1 and CDR2 sequences are MGHRA and YSYEKL. J was trimmed by 6 bases and V by 1 base; bases with no gene match: 7. The CDR3 sequence: CASSQAPGQGFEQYF. The CDR3 region has the DNA TGCGCCAGCAGCCAAGCCCCTGGACAGGGGTTCGAGCAGTACTTC.

The chain links TRBV6-5 to TRBJ1-2, with TRBD1 identical over 7 bases. This CDR3 has 14 residues. CDR1 and CDR2 (germline): MNHEY, SVGAGI. V was clipped by 5 bases and J by 11 bases; unmatched bases: 14. The CDR3 nucleotides read TGTGCCAGCAGTCCTACCTGGGCAGGGGGTTTATACACCTTC. This translates into CASSPTWAGGLYTF.

V is TRBV2 and J is TRBJ2-3; D remains ambiguous. Between the trimmed V and J ends, which lost 7 bases and 0 bases, there was a span of 11 bases. Germline-derived CDR1 and CDR2 are SNHLY and FYNNEI. This CDR3 has 14 residues. In DNA, the CDR3 is TGTGCCAGCATAGGAAGGGCTAGCACAGATACGCAGTATTTT. Its protein product is CASIGRASTDTQYF. The full variable domain, rest sourced from reference TRBV2 and TRBJ2-3, is EPEVTQTPSHQVTQMGQEVILRCVPISNHLYFYWYRQILGQKVEFLVSFYNNEISEKSEIFDDQFSVERPDGSNFTLKIRSTKLEDSAMYFCASIGRASTDTQYFGPGTRLTVL.

The chain is built from TRBV6-1 and TRBJ1-5, with 8 bases lining up with TRBD1. V was pared by 1 base and J by 5 bases, with 7 bases of the junction left unmatched. CDR1 and CDR2 (germline): MNHNS, SASEGT. This CDR3 comprises 16 residues. Here the CDR3 reads CASSEVVTGVYQPQHF. In nucleotides, the CDR3 is TGTGCCAGCAGTGAAGTTGTGACAGGGGTTTATCAGCCCCAGCATTTT.

In regard to this clone: The DNA is left out, because the CDR3 cannot be placed on it with certainty; the CDR3 is given as TCRdb lists it. This chain connects TRBV21-1 to TRBJ1-2. TRBV21-1 is assigned pseudogene status. The CDR3 length is 21 residues, termini included. The CDR3 loop is CASSNVGSGASGQIYNYGYTF.

The chain recombines TRBV5-6 with TRBJ1-1; perhaps TRBD1 as D (6 bases). The length of the CDR3 is 14 residues. Trimming pared 3 bases from V and 3 bases from J, leaving 12 bases between. Germline CDR1 and CDR2: SGHDT and YYEEEE. The CDR3 reads CASSWARGDTEAFF. CDR3 coding DNA: TGTGCCAGCAGCTGGGCGAGGGGGGACACTGAAGCTTTCTTT.

The table lists this clone with a few counts. The genes are TRBV7-9 and TRBJ2-1, with TRBD2 matching 8 bases. Losses at the gene ends were 8 bases for V and 6 bases for J; bases not matched to a gene: 6. The CDR3 length is 13 residues. CDR1 and CDR2 (germline): SEHNR, FQNEAQ (reference sequence). This CDR3 is CASGREGSNEQFF. The CDR3 coding sequence is TGTGCCAGCGGCCGGGAGGGTTCCAATGAGCAGTTCTTC.

This chain connects TRBV27 to TRBJ1-2; D gene ambiguous. This CDR3 comprises 13 residues. Germline assignment: CDR1 MNHEY and CDR2 SMNVEV (reference sequence). The V end was cut by 3 bases, the J end by 3 bases, with 8 bases between. The CDR3 reads CASSLAGDYGYTF. CDR3 DNA sequence: TGTGCCAGCAGTTTGGCAGGTGACTATGGCTACACCTTC.

The V call is TRBV2, the J call TRBJ2-4; D might be TRBD2 (6 bases). Trimming shortened V by 7 bases and J by 0 bases, and 16 bases separated the two germline ends. The CDR3 length is 16 residues. CDR1 and CDR2 (germline): SNHLY, FYNNEI. CDR3 bases: TGTGCCAGCACCTACCGGGGGACCCTAGCCAAAAACATTCAGTACTTC. It translates to CASTYRGTLAKNIQYF.

V usage is TRBV4-3 and J usage is TRBJ1-4; D possibly corresponds to TRBD1 (6 bases). Trimming left V 0 bases short and J 8 bases short, with 19 bases between. The CDR3 contains 17 residues. The V gene's germline CDR1 is LGHNA and CDR2 YSLEER. The CDR3 loop reads CASSQDLAGGRREKLFF. CDR3 bases: TGCGCCAGCAGCCAAGATCTTGCGGGGGGCCGCAGAGAAAAACTGTTTTTT.

This chain connects TRBV21-1 to TRBJ2-5. TRBV21-1 is assigned pseudogene status. The CDR3 extends over 17 amino acids. CDR3: CASSKTNRDEPGETQYF. In nucleotides, the CDR3 is TGTGCCAGCAGCAAAACCAACCGGGACGAACCCGGAGAGACCCAGTACTTC.

The rearrangement links TRBV10-3 to TRBJ1-5, with D uncertain. CDR3 length equals 10 residues. The germline V and J ends were trimmed by 8 bases and 7 bases, with 6 bases remaining between them. CDR1 is ENHRY and CDR2 is SYGVKD in the germline V gene. CDR3 protein: CAIGSQPQHF. DNA for the CDR3: TGTGCCATCGGATCCCAGCCCCAGCATTTT.

This clone was picked up a small number of times. The chain employs TRBV7-2 and TRBJ2-7; 14 nucleotides agree with TRBD2. The CDR3 is made up of 19 amino acids. CDR1 SGHTA and CDR2 FQGNSA come from the germline V gene. The V and J ends lost 2 bases and 2 bases, in that order; junction bases with no gene match: 11. The CDR3 loop is CASSLRPGLAGVPPYEQYF. For the CDR3, the DNA is TGTGCCAGCAGCTTACGTCCGGGACTAGCGGGGGTCCCCCCCTACGAGCAGTACTTC.

The gene calls are TRBV19 and TRBJ2-3; 9 bases fit TRBD2. With 2 bases clipped from V and 2 bases from J, the junction kept 5 bases outside the gene matches. Germline assignment: CDR1 LNHDA and CDR2 SQIVND (reference sequence). The CDR3 extends over 16 amino acids. The CDR3 DNA follows: TGTGCCAGTAGTATATGGCGGGGGGGCCCCACAGATACGCAGTATTTT. Protein product: CASSIWRGGPTDTQYF.

The genes are TRBV5-5 and TRBJ1-2; weak D call: TRBD1 (5 bases). This CDR3 has 15 amino acids. Trimming took 4 bases from V and 0 from J, leaving 13 bases between them. Germline assignment: CDR1 SGHKS and CDR2 YYEKEE (reference sequence). The CDR3 DNA is TGTGCCAGCAGCGCTACAGGAGTCGCTAACTATGGCTACACCTTC. This translates into CASSATGVANYGYTF.

V gene TRBV29-1 combines with J gene TRBJ2-2; D tentatively reads TRBD1 or TRBD2 (5 bases each). The germline V gene has CDR1 SQVTM and CDR2 ANQGSEA. Trimming cost V 4 bases and J 4 bases, with 10 bases left between them. This CDR3 has 13 amino acids. The CDR3 bases are TGCAGCGTTGGGACACTAGGCACCGGGGAGCTGTTTTTT. The encoded protein is CSVGTLGTGELFF.